This entry lists 19 T cell receptor beta chains sequenced from one sample in a study of blood T cell repertoires in COVID-19 (dated by TCRdb to the early 2020s). Library preparation employed the immunoSEQ multiplex PCR assay. TCRdb retrieved this table from immuneACCESS and kept in-frame rearrangements only. Not all clones are present; in checked studies, unresolved V genes account for under half, and no reason is known for the remainder. Across this sample there are approximately 100,000 clones, with 82% seen only once. The ten largest make up 11% of the sample. Sequences were obtained from peripheral blood. The receptors were sampled from a man aged 70 or older with active or convalescent COVID-19.

The chain combines TRBV6-2 or TRBV6-3 with TRBJ2-7; a possible D gene is TRBD1 (5 bases). V was trimmed by 4 bases and J by 5 bases, leaving 12 bases between them. The length of the CDR3 is 13 residues. Germline V gene lookup returns CDR1 MNHEY and CDR2 SVGEGT. The chain's CDR3 is CASSWGRYHEQYF. The CDR3 DNA reads as TGTGCCAGCAGTTGGGGCAGATACCACGAGCAGTACTTC.

The V gene is TRBV7-2, the J gene TRBJ1-2; 9 bases are a match to TRBD1. This CDR3 has 18 residues. CDR1 and CDR2 (germline): SGHTA, FQGNSA. Trimming at V came to 2 bases and at J to 3 bases, leaving 13 bases not matched to a gene. CDR3 DNA sequence: TGTGCCAGCAGCTTAACAGGGGGCGCTTCGTGGAGGGACTATGGCTACACCTTC. This translates into CASSLTGGASWRDYGYTF.

V gene TRBV28 combines with J gene TRBJ2-3; D may be TRBD2 (6 bases). In germline, CDR1 is MDHEN, CDR2 SYDVKM. This CDR3 spans 15 amino acids. The ends were cut back, 8 bases at V and 2 bases at J, with 17 bases in the middle. This CDR3 reads CASPPSGGDTDTQYF. In DNA form, the CDR3 reads TGTGCCAGCCCCCCTTCGGGCGGGGACACAGATACGCAGTATTTT. Drawing the rest from reference TRBV28 and TRBJ2-3, the complete variable domain is DVKVTQSSRYLVKRTGEKVFLECVQDMDHENMFWYRQDPGLGLRLIYFSYDVKMKEKGDIPEGYSVSREKKERFSLILESASTNQTSMYLCASPPSGGDTDTQYFGPGTRLTVL.

The chain has TRBV11-2 and TRBJ1-2; no reliable D call. Germline CDR1 SGHAT, CDR2 FQNNGV. V lost 5 bases to trimming and J lost 3 bases, with 22 bases between them. This CDR3 is built from 17 residues. CDR3 bases: TGTGCCAGCAGCCAAGGTCAGGAACCCGCTTGGGACTATGGCTACACCTTC. Translation gives CASSQGQEPAWDYGYTF.

This clone was picked up one time. This sequence joins TRBV3-1 (or the pseudogene TRBV3-2) and TRBJ2-1; D unresolved. Trimming took 1 base from V and 9 from J, leaving 10 bases between them. Germline V gene lookup returns CDR1 LGHDT and CDR2 YNNKEL (reference sequence). CDR3 length: 13 residues. Written as DNA, the CDR3 is TGTGCCAGCAGCCAAGTGGTGTCGGTTGAGCAGTTCTTC. Protein product: CASSQVVSVEQFF.

A few counts support this clone. The V gene is TRBV12-3 or TRBV12-4, the J gene TRBJ1-6; D ambiguous. With 6 bases removed from V and 9 bases from J, the gap between germline ends came to 9 bases. The CDR3 loop spans 12 amino acids. The CDR3 coding sequence is TGTGCCAGCAGCTTCCCAGGTTCACCCCTCCACTTT. Translated: CASSFPGSPLHF.

The rearrangement links TRBV7-3 to TRBJ1-3; D remains unclear. The CDR3 spans 14 residues. Germline CDR1 and CDR2: SGHTA and FQGTGA. V was trimmed by 2 bases and J by 2 bases, leaving 7 bases between them. CDR3 loop: CASSLGGPGNTIYF. The CDR3 DNA reads as TGTGCCAGCAGCTTAGGCGGGCCTGGAAACACCATATATTTT.

This chain links TRBV29-1 with TRBJ2-7, with D perhaps matching TRBD1 (6 bases). Looked up from germline, CDR1 is SQVTM and CDR2 is ANQGSEA. Between the trimmed V and J ends, which lost 0 bases and 3 bases, there was a span of 9 bases. The CDR3 runs 13 residues. Written as DNA, the CDR3 is TGCAGCGTTGAAGATGTAGGGGGCTACGAGCAGTACTTC. Its protein is CSVEDVGGYEQYF.

The chain carries TRBV9 and TRBJ2-2; D is perhaps TRBD2 (6 bases). CDR3 length: 15 amino acids. The germline gives CDR1 SGDLS, CDR2 YYNGEE. V gave up 4 bases and J gave up 7 bases, with 17 bases separating them. DNA of the CDR3: TGTGCCAGCAGCCCCAGTGGAGGGGCGGGCGGGGAGCTGTTTTTT. It specifies CASSPSGGAGGELFF.

The chain carries TRBV5-1 and TRBJ1-1; D perhaps matches TRBD1 (6 bases). CDR1 is SGHRS and CDR2 is YFSETQ in the germline V gene. V lost 4 bases and J lost 1, with 14 bases in between. This CDR3 contains 15 residues. The CDR3 loop reads CASSLVGQQNTEAFF. The CDR3 DNA sequence: TGCGCCAGCAGCCTGGTTGGACAGCAGAACACTGAAGCTTTCTTT.

This clone showed up just once. The chain is built from TRBV14 and TRBJ2-1; TRBD1 matches at 8 bases. The germline V gene encodes CDR1 SGHDN and CDR2 FVKESK. This CDR3 has 15 amino acids. Losses at the gene ends were 9 bases for V and 2 bases for J; bases not matched to a gene: 9. In DNA form, the CDR3 reads TGTGCCAGGGCCTCGGAGACAGGGGCCTACAATGAGCAGTTCTTC. Translation gives CARASETGAYNEQFF.

This rearrangement joins TRBV5-1 to TRBJ2-3; 16 nucleotides line up with TRBD2. J was trimmed by 3 bases and V by 4 bases; bases with no gene match: 14. CDR1 and CDR2 from the germline V gene are SGHRS and YFSETQ. The CDR3 has 20 residues. The CDR3 protein is CASSPYPPGLAGGLTDTQYF. The CDR3 DNA sequence: TGCGCCAGCAGCCCCTATCCTCCGGGACTAGCGGGGGGGCTAACAGATACGCAGTATTTT.

The CDR3 DNA reads as TGTGCCAGCAGTTACGATCCGGGGAACTATGGCTACACCTTC. This codes for CASSYDPGNYGYTF. J is TRBJ1-2 and V is TRBV6-5, with D unresolved. Germline V gives CDR1 MNHEY, CDR2 SVGAGI. This CDR3 spans 14 amino acids. Between the trimmed V and J ends, which lost 2 bases and 2 bases, there was a span of 9 bases.

This clone was observed a single time. The rearrangement links TRBV18 to TRBJ1-6; TRBD1 is a possible D gene (5 bases). This CDR3 is 15 amino acids long. Germline CDR1 reads KGHSH; CDR2 reads LQKENI. V lost 3 bases, J lost 5 bases, and 11 bases lay in between. The CDR3 here is CASSPTRGDNSPLHF. The CDR3 region has the DNA TGTGCCAGCTCACCTACAAGGGGTGATAATTCACCCCTCCACTTT. Complete variable domain (other parts from reference TRBV18 and TRBJ1-6): NAGVMQNPRHLVRRRGQEARLRCSPMKGHSHVYWYRQLPEEGLKFMVYLQKENIIDESGMPKERFSAEFPKEGPSILRIQQVVRGDSAAYFCASSPTRGDNSPLHFGNGTRLTVT.

The chain recombines TRBV7-6 with TRBJ2-2, with 12 bases that match TRBD2. The CDR3 contains 16 residues. Trimming took 5 bases from V and 4 from J; bases not matched to a gene: 5. CDR1 and CDR2 from the germline V gene are SGHVS and FNYEAQ. The CDR3 is CASSKGLAGFTGELFF. In nucleotides, the CDR3 is TGTGCCAGCAGCAAGGGACTAGCGGGCTTCACCGGGGAGCTGTTTTTT.

V and J are TRBV5-1 and TRBJ2-1; 7 bases match TRBD1. This CDR3 has 16 amino acids. Germline assignment: CDR1 SGHRS and CDR2 YFSETQ. Trimming took 4 bases from V and 0 from J; bases not matched to a gene: 7. In DNA form, the CDR3 reads TGCGCCAGCAGCCAAGAGGGGGCGGACTCCTACAATGAGCAGTTCTTC. This encodes CASSQEGADSYNEQFF.

This clone occurred once. The rearrangement joins TRBV9 to TRBJ2-1, with 12 bases aligning to TRBD2. CDR3 length: 15 amino acids. V was pared by 3 bases and J by 4 bases, with 2 bases of the junction left unmatched. Germline CDR1 SGDLS, CDR2 YYNGEE. CDR3 DNA: TGTGCCAGCAGCGGAACTAGCGGGGGGTACAATGAGCAGTTCTTC. It is translated as CASSGTSGGYNEQFF.

This sequence joins TRBV7-8 and TRBJ2-2; D is unresolved. This CDR3 has 15 residues. Germline V gives CDR1 SGHVS, CDR2 FQNEAQ. Trimming took 5 bases from V and 3 from J, leaving 13 bases between them. DNA of the CDR3: TGTGCCAGCAGCCTGGCTAGGTTAGACACCGGGGAGCTGTTTTTT. Translated: CASSLARLDTGELFF. Full variable domain (remainder filled in from reference TRBV7-8 and TRBJ2-2): GAGVSQSPRYKVAKRGQDVALRCDPISGHVSLFWYQQALGQGPEFLTYFQNEAQLDKSGLPSDRFFAERPEGSVSTLKIQRTQQEDSAVYLCASSLARLDTGELFFGEGSRLTVL.

V gene TRBV11-2 combines with J gene TRBJ2-1, with 7 nucleotides matching TRBD2. The CDR3 is made up of 15 amino acids. J lost 6 bases, V lost 2 bases, and 7 bases had no gene match. Germline values: CDR1 SGHAT, CDR2 FQNNGV. Here the CDR3 reads CASSLSSAGVNEQFF. The CDR3 DNA sequence: TGTGCCAGCAGCTTAAGTTCGGCGGGGGTCAATGAGCAGTTCTTC.